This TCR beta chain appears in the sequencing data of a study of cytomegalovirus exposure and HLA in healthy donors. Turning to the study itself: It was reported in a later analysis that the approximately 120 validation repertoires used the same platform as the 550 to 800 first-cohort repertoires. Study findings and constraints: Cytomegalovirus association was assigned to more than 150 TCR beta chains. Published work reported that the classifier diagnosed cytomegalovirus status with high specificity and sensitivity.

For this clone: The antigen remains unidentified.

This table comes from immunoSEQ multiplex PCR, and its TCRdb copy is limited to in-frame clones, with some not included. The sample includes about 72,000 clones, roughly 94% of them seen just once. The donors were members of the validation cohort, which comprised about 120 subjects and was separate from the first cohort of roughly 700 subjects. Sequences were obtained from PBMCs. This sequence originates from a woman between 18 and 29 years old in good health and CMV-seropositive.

For the CDR3, the DNA is TGTGCCAGCAGCCTGCTGACATCAAGCTCCTACGAGCAGTACTTC. Translation gives CASSLLTSSSYEQYF. V and J are TRBV7-9 and TRBJ2-7; D is unresolved. V shed 5 bases and J shed 0 bases, with 14 bases lying between them. Germline V gene data show CDR1 as SEHNR and CDR2 as FQNEAQ (reference sequence). This CDR3 is built from 15 residues. Combining the CDR3 with reference TRBV7-9 and TRBJ2-7 gives the whole variable domain DTGVSQNPRHKITKRGQNVTFRCDPISEHNRLYWYRQTLGQGPEFLTYFQNEAQLEKSRLLSDRFSAERPKGSFSTLEIQRTEQGDSAMYLCASSLLTSSSYEQYFGPGTRLTVT.